These T cell receptor beta chains were read from a single sample in a study of vaccination effects on CD4 cells after COVID-19. Assay: immunoSEQ multiplex PCR; the TCRdb copy retains only in-frame clones and omits some. This table holds about 73,000 clones, approximately 73% found once. These receptors have no known antigen. The input for sequencing was CD4+ T cells from PBMCs cultured without peptide, taken after COVID-19 vaccination. The receptors were gathered from a human donor who received a COVID-19 vaccine. CDR3s include the opening cysteine and the closing phenylalanine or tryptophan. Fields, in order: clone size, J gene, D gene, V gene, CDR3 protein, CDR3 DNA. D genes are given only for firm matches. The listing skips clone size in some rows; elsewhere it reads once, few, many or a size class.

- | TRBJ1-1 | - | TRBV5-1 | CASSRIKSRDPGGTEAFF | TGCGCCAGCAGCCGCATTAAAAGTCGGGACCCGGGGGGCACTGAAGCTTTCTTT
- | TRBJ1-1 | TRBD1 | TRBV30 | CAWSFTRTGVGTEAFF | TGTGCCTGGAGTTTCACAAGGACAGGGGTAGGCACTGAAGCTTTCTTT
- | TRBJ2-5 | - | TRBV9 | CASSVGGRETQYF | TGTGCCAGCAGCGTAGGAGGGCGGGAGACCCAGTACTTC
few | TRBJ1-2 | - | TRBV21-1 | CASSTRGWGEYGYTF | TGTGCCAGCAGCACTCGTGGTTGGGGTGAGTATGGCTACACCTTC
- | TRBJ2-5 | - | TRBV10-2 | CASSDIGRSETQYF | TGCGCCAGCAGTGATATAGGGAGGAGCGAGACCCAGTACTTC
- | TRBJ2-2 | TRBD1 | TRBV18 | CASSPTRQGPGELFF | TGTGCCAGCTCACCCACACGACAGGGTCCCGGGGAGCTGTTTTTT
- | TRBJ2-1 | - | TRBV5-6 | CASSSPVGASYNEQFF | TGTGCCAGCAGCTCTCCAGTGGGAGCTTCCTACAATGAGCAGTTCTTC
- | TRBJ1-1 | - | TRBV4-3 | CASSQVAVMNTEAFF | TGCGCCAGCAGCCAAGTGGCAGTCATGAACACTGAAGCTTTCTTT
- | TRBJ2-5 | - | TRBV24-1 | CATMGDQETQYF | TGTGCCACCATGGGGGACCAAGAGACCCAGTACTTC
- | TRBJ2-5 | TRBD1 | TRBV18 | CASSPSTGTGAFGTQYF | TGTGCCAGCTCACCCTCAACCGGGACAGGGGCGTTCGGGACCCAGTACTTC
- | TRBJ2-5 | TRBD1 | TRBV28 | CASSFLGQGSETQYF | TGTGCCAGCAGTTTTTTGGGACAGGGCTCGGAGACCCAGTACTTC
once | TRBJ1-2 | - | TRBV2 | CASSPKALTYGYTF | TGTGCCAGCAGTCCTAAGGCCCTTACCTATGGCTACACCTTC
- | TRBJ1-4 | - | TRBV28 | CASSLSGGGQEKLFF | TGTGCCAGCAGTTTGTCTGGCGGGGGACAAGAAAAACTGTTTTTT
- | TRBJ1-2 | TRBD1 | TRBV6-6 | CASSRQGDGYTF | TGTGCCAGCAGCCGACAGGGGGATGGCTACACCTTC
- | TRBJ1-1 | - | TRBV12-3/TRBV12-4 | CASSKDSYTEAFF | TGTGCCAGCAGCAAGGACAGTTACACTGAAGCTTTCTTT
- | TRBJ1-2 | TRBD1 | TRBV12-5 | CASGRMTGGYYGYTF | TGTGCTAGTGGTCGGATGACAGGGGGCTACTATGGCTACACCTTC
- | TRBJ1-2 | - | TRBV19 | CASIGRGRFGGYTF | TGTGCCAGTATTGGTCGGGGAAGGTTTGGTGGCTACACCTTC
- | TRBJ1-3 | - | TRBV10-2 | CASSVQGVYGNTIYF | TGCGCCAGCAGTGTACAGGGAGTCTACGGAAACACCATATATTTT
- | TRBJ1-2 | - | TRBV21-1 | CASSKVETVPYNYGYTF | TGTGCCAGCAGCAAAGTGGAGACGGTACCTTATAACTATGGCTACACCTTC
- | TRBJ2-3 | TRBD1 | TRBV5-8 | CASTATGGFSDTQYF | TGTGCCAGCACCGCGACAGGGGGCTTTTCAGATACGCAGTATTTT
- | TRBJ1-1 | - | TRBV7-2 | CASRTLSNTEAFF | TGTGCCAGCAGGACACTTTCCAACACTGAAGCTTTCTTT
- | TRBJ1-5 | - | TRBV7-8 | CASSLDGWQPNQPQHF | TGTGCCAGCAGCTTAGACGGGTGGCAGCCCAATCAGCCCCAGCATTTT